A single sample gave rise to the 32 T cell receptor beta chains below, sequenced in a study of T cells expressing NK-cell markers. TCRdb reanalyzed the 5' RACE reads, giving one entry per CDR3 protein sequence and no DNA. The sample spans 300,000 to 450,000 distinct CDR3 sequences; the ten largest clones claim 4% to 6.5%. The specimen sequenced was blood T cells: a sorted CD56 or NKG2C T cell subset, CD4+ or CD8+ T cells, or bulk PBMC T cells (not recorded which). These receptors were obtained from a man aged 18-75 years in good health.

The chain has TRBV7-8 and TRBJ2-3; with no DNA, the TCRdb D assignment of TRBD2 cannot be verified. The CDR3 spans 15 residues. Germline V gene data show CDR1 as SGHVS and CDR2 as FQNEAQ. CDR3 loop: CASSPPPWGPDTQYF.

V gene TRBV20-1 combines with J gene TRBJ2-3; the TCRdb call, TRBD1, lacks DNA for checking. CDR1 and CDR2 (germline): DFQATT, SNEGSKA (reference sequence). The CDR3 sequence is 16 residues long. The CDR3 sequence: CSARDAHSPSTDTQYF.

The CDR3 protein is CASSLEARVRGTEAFF. This sequence joins TRBV11-2 and TRBJ1-1; the D call from TCRdb, TRBD1, cannot be confirmed without DNA. Per the germline V gene, CDR1 is SGHAT and CDR2 is FQNNGV. The CDR3 has 16 residues.

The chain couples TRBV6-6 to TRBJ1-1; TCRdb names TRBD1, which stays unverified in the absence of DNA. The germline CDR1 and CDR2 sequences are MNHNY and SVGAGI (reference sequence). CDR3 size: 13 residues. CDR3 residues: CASTQTGGLEAFF.

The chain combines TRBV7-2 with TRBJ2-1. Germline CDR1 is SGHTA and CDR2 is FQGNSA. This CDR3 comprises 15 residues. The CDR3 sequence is CASSLGLRSYNEQFF. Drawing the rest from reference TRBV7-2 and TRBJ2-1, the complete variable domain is GAGVSQSPSNKVTEKGKDVELRCDPISGHTALYWYRQSLGQGLEFLIYFQGNSAPDKSGLPSDRFSAERTGGSVSTLTIQRTQQEDSAVYLCASSLGLRSYNEQFFGPGTRLTVL.

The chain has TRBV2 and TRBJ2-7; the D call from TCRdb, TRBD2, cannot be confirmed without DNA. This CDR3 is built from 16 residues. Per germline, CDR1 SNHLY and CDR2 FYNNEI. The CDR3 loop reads CASSEMERGVAYEQYF.

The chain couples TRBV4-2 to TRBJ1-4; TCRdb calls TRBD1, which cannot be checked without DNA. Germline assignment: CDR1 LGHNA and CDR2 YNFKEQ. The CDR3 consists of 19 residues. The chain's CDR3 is CASSLTRDREGATNEKLFF.

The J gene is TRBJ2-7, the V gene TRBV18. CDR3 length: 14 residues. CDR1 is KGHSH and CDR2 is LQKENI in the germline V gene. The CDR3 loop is CASSPVWSTYEQYF.

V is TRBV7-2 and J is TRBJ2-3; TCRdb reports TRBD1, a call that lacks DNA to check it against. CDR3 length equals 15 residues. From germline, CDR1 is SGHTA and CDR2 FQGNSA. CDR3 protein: CASSLDYRVTDTQYF. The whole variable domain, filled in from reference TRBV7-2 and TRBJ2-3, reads GAGVSQSPSNKVTEKGKDVELRCDPISGHTALYWYRQSLGQGLEFLIYFQGNSAPDKSGLPSDRFSAERTGGSVSTLTIQRTQQEDSAVYLCASSLDYRVTDTQYFGPGTRLTVL.

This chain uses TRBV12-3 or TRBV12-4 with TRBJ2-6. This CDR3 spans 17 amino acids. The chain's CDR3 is CASSGPDHFSGANVLTF.

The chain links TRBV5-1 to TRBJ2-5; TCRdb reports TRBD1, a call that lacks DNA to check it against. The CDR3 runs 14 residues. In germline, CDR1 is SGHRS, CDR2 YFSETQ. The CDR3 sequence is CASRRTGGQETQYF.

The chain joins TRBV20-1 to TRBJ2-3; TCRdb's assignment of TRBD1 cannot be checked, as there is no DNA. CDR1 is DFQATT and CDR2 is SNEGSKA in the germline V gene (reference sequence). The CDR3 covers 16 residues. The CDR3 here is CSATHGGGSSTDTQYF.

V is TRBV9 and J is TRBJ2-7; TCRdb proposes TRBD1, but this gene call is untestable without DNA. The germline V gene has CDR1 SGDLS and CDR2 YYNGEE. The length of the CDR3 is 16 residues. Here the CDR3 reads CASSVDPDRGFNEQYF. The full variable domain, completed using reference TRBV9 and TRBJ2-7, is DSGVTQTPKHLITATGQRVTLRCSPRSGDLSVYWYQQSLDQGLQFLIQYYNGEERAKGNILERFSAQQFPDLHSELNLSSLELGDSALYFCASSVDPDRGFNEQYFGPGTRLTVT.

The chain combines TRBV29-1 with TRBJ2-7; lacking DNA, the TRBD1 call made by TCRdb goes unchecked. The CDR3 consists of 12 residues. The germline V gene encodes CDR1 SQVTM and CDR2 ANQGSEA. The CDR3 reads CSGWDRVGEQYF.

CDR3: CATSDLYRVPLCISSGANVLTF. The chain has TRBV24-1 and TRBJ2-6; no DNA is available, so the TRBD1 call from TCRdb remains unchecked. Germline V CDR1 and CDR2: KGHDR, SFDVKD. CDR3 length: 22 residues.

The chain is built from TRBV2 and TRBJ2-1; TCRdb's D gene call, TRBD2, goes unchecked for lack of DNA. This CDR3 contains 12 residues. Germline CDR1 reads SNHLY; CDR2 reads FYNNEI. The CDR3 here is CASHSLGHEQFF.

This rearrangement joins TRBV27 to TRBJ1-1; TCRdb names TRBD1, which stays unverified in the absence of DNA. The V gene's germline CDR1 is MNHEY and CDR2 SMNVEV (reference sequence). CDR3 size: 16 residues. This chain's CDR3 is CASSFRQGPLGTEAFF.

CDR3 loop: CASRRRGAQGYTF. This chain joins TRBV12-3 or TRBV12-4 and TRBJ1-2; TCRdb designates TRBD1, a call that cannot be tested without DNA. This CDR3 has 13 residues.

The CDR3 sequence: CASRDSGGRNNEQFF. The V and J genes are TRBV12-3 or TRBV12-4 and TRBJ2-1; the TCRdb call, TRBD2, lacks DNA for checking. This CDR3 region has 15 residues.

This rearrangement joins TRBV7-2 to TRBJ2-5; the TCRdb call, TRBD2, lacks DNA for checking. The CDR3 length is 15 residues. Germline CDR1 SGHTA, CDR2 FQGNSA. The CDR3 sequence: CASRSTGTSAETQYF.

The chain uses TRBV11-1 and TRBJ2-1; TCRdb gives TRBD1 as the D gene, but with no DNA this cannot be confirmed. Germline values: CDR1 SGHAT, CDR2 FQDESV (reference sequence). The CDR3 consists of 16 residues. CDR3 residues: CASSSDRVLLTNEQFF. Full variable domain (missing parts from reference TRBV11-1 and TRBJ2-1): EAEVAQSPRYKITEKSQAVAFWCDPISGHATLYWYRQILGQGPELLVQFQDESVVDDSQLPKDRFSAERLKGVDSTLKIQPAELGDSAMYLCASSSDRVLLTNEQFFGPGTRLTVL.

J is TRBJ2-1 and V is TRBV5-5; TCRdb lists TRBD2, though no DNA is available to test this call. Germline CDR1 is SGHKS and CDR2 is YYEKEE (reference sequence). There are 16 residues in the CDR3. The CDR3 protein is CASRPTSGWVYNEQFF.

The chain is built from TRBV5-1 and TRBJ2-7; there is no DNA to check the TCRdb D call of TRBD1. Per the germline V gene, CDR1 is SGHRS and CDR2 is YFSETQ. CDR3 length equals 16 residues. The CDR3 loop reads CASSPGDSSSSYEQYF. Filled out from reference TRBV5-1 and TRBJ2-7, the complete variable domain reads KAGVTQTPRYLIKTRGQQVTLSCSPISGHRSVSWYQQTPGQGLQFLFEYFSETQRNKGNFPGRFSGRQFSNSRSEMNVSTLELGDSALYLCASSPGDSSSSYEQYFGPGTRLTVT.

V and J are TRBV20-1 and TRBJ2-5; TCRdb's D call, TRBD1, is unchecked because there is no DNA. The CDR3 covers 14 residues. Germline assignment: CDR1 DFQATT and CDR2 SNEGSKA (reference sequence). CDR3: CSAVFGDGGETQYF.

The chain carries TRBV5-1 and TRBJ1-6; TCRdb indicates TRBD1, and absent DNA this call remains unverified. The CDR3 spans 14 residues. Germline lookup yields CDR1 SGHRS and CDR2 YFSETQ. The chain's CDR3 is CASSLGGLGSPLHF.

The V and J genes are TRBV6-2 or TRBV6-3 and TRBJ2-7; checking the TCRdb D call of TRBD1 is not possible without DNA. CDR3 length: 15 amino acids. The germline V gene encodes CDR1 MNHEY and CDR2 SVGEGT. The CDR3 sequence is CASRSPGQGVYEQYF.

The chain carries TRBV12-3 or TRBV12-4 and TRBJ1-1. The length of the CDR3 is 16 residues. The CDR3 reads CASSPRSGTAYGEAFF.

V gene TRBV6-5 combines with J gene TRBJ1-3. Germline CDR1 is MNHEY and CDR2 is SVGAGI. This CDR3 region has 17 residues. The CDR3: CASSYSFSGHSGNTIYF.

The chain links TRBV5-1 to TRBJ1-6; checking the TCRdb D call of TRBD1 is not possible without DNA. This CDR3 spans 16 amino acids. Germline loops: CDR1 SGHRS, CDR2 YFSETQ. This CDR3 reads CASSLEGQGIRSPLHF.

The CDR3 protein is CSARDLRGSYEKLFF. The chain carries TRBV20-1 and TRBJ1-4; TCRdb outputs TRBD1, but without DNA this stays unchecked. CDR1 and CDR2 (germline): DFQATT, SNEGSKA (reference sequence). The CDR3 has 15 amino acids.

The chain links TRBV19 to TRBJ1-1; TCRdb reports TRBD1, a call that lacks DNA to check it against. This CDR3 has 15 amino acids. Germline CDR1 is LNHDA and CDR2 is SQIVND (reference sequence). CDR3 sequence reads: CASSPRDPGITEAFF.

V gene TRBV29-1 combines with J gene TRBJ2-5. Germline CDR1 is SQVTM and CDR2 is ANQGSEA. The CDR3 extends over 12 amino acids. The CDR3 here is CSVELQRETQYF.